The 20 T cell receptor beta chains below come from one sample, sequenced in a study of CD8 T cells in Susac syndrome. RNA amounts of about 0.5 to 1 ug underwent reverse transcription with random hexamers. Each CDR3 protein is one row after TCRdb ran MiXCR on the immunoSEQ multiplex PCR reads. The sample gives more than 110,000 distinct CDR3 sequences, around 95% of which show up once; about 0.15% is in the top ten. Sequencing was done on a sample of CD4+ T cells from PBMCs. The receptor source for this set is a human donor with Susac syndrome.

The V call is TRBV24-1, the J call TRBJ2-5; 10 nucleotides agree with TRBD1. CDR3 length: 15 amino acids. After removal of 3 bases from V and 5 bases from J, the junction contained 5 bases not matched to a gene. Germline loops: CDR1 KGHDR, CDR2 SFDVKD. The CDR3 here is CATSDPRTGGETQYF. The CDR3 nucleotides are TGTGCCACCAGTGATCCCAGGACAGGGGGGGAGACCCAGTACTTC.

The genes are TRBV20-1 and TRBJ1-2, with D uncertain. The germline V gene has CDR1 DFQATT and CDR2 SNEGSKA (reference sequence). The CDR3 covers 13 residues. Trimming removed 0 bases at V and 2 bases at J, with 7 bases between. The CDR3 nucleotides read TGCAGTGCTAGAGATACCAGGAACTATGGCTACACCTTC. Protein: CSARDTRNYGYTF.

The genes are TRBV2 and TRBJ2-1, with TRBD2 matching 8 bases. Per the germline V gene, CDR1 is SNHLY and CDR2 is FYNNEI. V lost 8 bases to trimming and J lost 15 bases; unmatched junction nucleotides: 15. The CDR3 sequence is 13 residues long. In DNA, the CDR3 is TGTGCCAGCTCCTTGGGGGCTGCGGGGGGTCCGTTCTTC. Residues: CASSLGAAGGPFF. Full variable domain (rest looked up from reference TRBV2 and TRBJ2-1): EPEVTQTPSHQVTQMGQEVILRCVPISNHLYFYWYRQILGQKVEFLVSFYNNEISEKSEIFDDQFSVERPDGSNFTLKIRSTKLEDSAMYFCASSLGAAGGPFFGPGTRLTVL.

This sequence joins TRBV30 and TRBJ1-5, with TRBD1 matching 8 bases. This CDR3 contains 13 residues. V lost 5 bases, J lost 4 bases, and 4 bases stayed unmatched. Germline assignment: CDR1 GTSNPN and CDR2 SVGIG (reference sequence). CDR3 in amino acids: CAWAGQANQPQHF. The CDR3 nucleotides read TGTGCCTGGGCGGGACAGGCGAATCAGCCCCAGCATTTT. The full variable domain, completed using reference TRBV30 and TRBJ1-5, is SQTIHQWPATLVQPVGSPLSLECTVEGTSNPNLYWYRQAAGRGLQLLFYSVGIGQISSEVPQNLSASRPQDRQFILSSKKLLLSDSGFYLCAWAGQANQPQHFGDGTRLSIL.

The genes are TRBV30 and TRBJ2-5; D uncertain. This CDR3 is 12 amino acids long. The germline CDR1 and CDR2 sequences are GTSNPN and SVGIG (reference sequence). V was clipped by 2 bases and J by 5 bases, with 9 bases between them. CDR3 sequence: CAWSKLGETQYF. As DNA, the CDR3 is TGTGCCTGGAGTAAATTGGGGGAGACCCAGTACTTC.

Worth noting for this clonotype: At one end, the junction sequence differs from germline, possibly due to a read error. The V and J genes are TRBV14 and TRBJ2-1; 9 bases are shared with TRBD2. The CDR3 length is 16 residues. Per germline, CDR1 SGHDN and CDR2 FVKESK. DNA for the CDR3: TGTGCCAGCAGACAAGATACTAGCGGGCAGGGGCATGAGCAGTTCTTC. Residues: CASRQDTSGQGHEQFF.

This rearrangement joins TRBV20-1 to TRBJ1-4; the D gene is possibly TRBD1 (5 bases). The germline CDR1 and CDR2 sequences are DFQATT and SNEGSKA (reference sequence). V was trimmed by 5 bases and J by 8 bases, leaving 18 bases between them. The CDR3 extends over 14 amino acids. The CDR3 sequence: CSAPPDSDPEKLFF. The CDR3 DNA reads TGCAGTGCTCCGCCCGACAGCGACCCCGAAAAACTGTTTTTT.

The chain employs TRBV12-3 or TRBV12-4 and TRBJ2-1, with a weak D call TRBD2 (5 bases). Trimming stripped 8 bases from V and 12 bases from J, with 17 bases between. The CDR3 consists of 12 residues. The CDR3 here is CASFTGLGAQFF. CDR3 DNA: TGTGCCAGCTTTACTGGGCTGGGAGCGCAGTTCTTC.

The rearrangement links TRBV9 to TRBJ2-3; the D is unclear. V lost 1 base and J 2 bases, leaving 8 bases between the germline ends. The length of the CDR3 is 14 residues. CDR1 and CDR2 (germline): SGDLS, YYNGEE. The DNA for the CDR3 is TGTGCCAGCAGCGTACCCCCTATCACAGATACGCAGTATTTT. Translating it yields CASSVPPITDTQYF.

CDR3 in DNA: TGTGCCAGCAGAGCGGGGGGGGTCGATCAGCCCCAGCATTTT. Its translation is CASRAGGVDQPQHF. The chain couples TRBV7-2 to TRBJ1-5; maybe TRBD1 (5 bases). Germline assignment: CDR1 SGHTA and CDR2 FQGNSA. There are 14 residues in the CDR3. Trimming took off 6 bases at V and 5 bases at J, with 14 bases between the two ends.

V gene TRBV29-1 combines with J gene TRBJ1-6; possible D gene TRBD1, 5 bases. The CDR3 covers 15 residues. Germline V gene lookup returns CDR1 SQVTM and CDR2 ANQGSEA. V gave up 4 bases and J gave up 9 bases, with 19 bases separating them. The CDR3 sequence is CSVVGEGTVGSPLHF. The CDR3 DNA reads TGCAGCGTTGTGGGGGAAGGGACCGTCGGTTCACCCCTCCACTTT. Based on the CDR3 plus reference TRBV29-1 and TRBJ1-6, the full variable domain is SAVISQKPSRDICQRGTSLTIQCQVDSQVTMMFWYRQQPGQSLTLIATANQGSEATYESGFVIDKFPISRPNLTFSTLTVSNMSPEDSSIYLCSVVGEGTVGSPLHFGNGTRLTVT.

The chain couples TRBV9 to TRBJ2-4; no clear D gene. Germline values: CDR1 SGDLS, CDR2 YYNGEE. V lost 0 bases to trimming and J lost 5 bases, with 9 bases between them. The CDR3 totals 14 residues. The CDR3: CASSVGPSQNIQYF. The CDR3 coding sequence is TGTGCCAGCAGCGTAGGGCCTAGTCAAAACATTCAGTACTTC.

J is TRBJ1-1 and V is TRBV30, with a possible D match to TRBD1 (5 bases). From germline, CDR1 is GTSNPN and CDR2 SVGIG (reference sequence). The CDR3 is 12 residues long. Between the trimmed V and J ends, which lost 1 base and 8 bases, there was a span of 11 bases. In nucleotides, the CDR3 is TGTGCCTGGAGTGAGGGGAACTCCGAAGCTTTCTTT. Residues: CAWSEGNSEAFF.

This chain links TRBV9 with TRBJ1-6, with D perhaps TRBD1 (5 bases). The CDR3 has 13 residues. Germline V gene sequence: CDR1 SGDLS, CDR2 YYNGEE. Trimming cost V 6 bases and J 8 bases, with 12 bases left between them. The CDR3 reads CASTADMYSPLHF. DNA of the CDR3: TGTGCCAGCACCGCGGACATGTATTCACCCCTCCACTTT.

Points on this clonotype: The germline gene is not matched at one end of the junction; a read error may be the cause. The chain employs TRBV20-1 and TRBJ1-5; no reliable D call. The length of the CDR3 is 14 residues. Germline CDR1 is DFQATT and CDR2 is SNEGSKA (reference sequence). The CDR3: CSARDLADNQPQHF. The CDR3 DNA reads TGCAGTGCGAGAGATCTGGCGGATAATCAGCCCCAGCATTTT.

This rearrangement joins TRBV30 to TRBJ1-1; D remains ambiguous. This CDR3 is built from 13 residues. CDR1 and CDR2 from the germline V gene are GTSNPN and SVGIG (reference sequence). Trimming shortened V by 0 bases and J by 2 bases, and 7 bases separated the two germline ends. CDR3 loop: CAWSVQVNTEAFF. In nucleotides, the CDR3 is TGTGCCTGGAGTGTACAAGTCAACACTGAAGCTTTCTTT.

This chain joins TRBV30 and TRBJ2-7; maybe TRBD1 (6 bases). The germline V gene has CDR1 GTSNPN and CDR2 SVGIG (reference sequence). CDR3 size: 11 residues. V lost 8 bases and J lost 12, with 20 bases in between. The CDR3 loop reads CALNERQALYF. The CDR3 DNA is TGTGCCCTAAACGAAAGACAGGCGCTGTACTTC.

The chain is built from TRBV13 and TRBJ1-5; possibly TRBD1 for D (5 bases). Trimming shortened V by 4 bases and J by 6 bases, and 19 bases separated the two germline ends. The CDR3 has 16 amino acids. Germline loops: CDR1 PRHDT, CDR2 FYEKMQ (reference sequence). CDR3 loop: CASSSDGHRVGQPQHF. CDR3 in DNA: TGTGCCAGCAGCTCTGACGGACACCGAGTAGGTCAGCCCCAGCATTTT.

This CDR3 reads CAWSVDRETQYF. The CDR3 nucleotides read TGTGCCTGGAGTGTGGACCGGGAGACCCAGTACTTC. V is TRBV30 and J is TRBJ2-5; D is uncertain. The V gene's germline CDR1 is GTSNPN and CDR2 SVGIG (reference sequence). The V and J ends lost 0 bases and 5 bases respectively, with 7 bases between them. The CDR3 is 12 residues long. The full variable domain, rest sourced from reference TRBV30 and TRBJ2-5, is SQTIHQWPATLVQPVGSPLSLECTVEGTSNPNLYWYRQAAGRGLQLLFYSVGIGQISSEVPQNLSASRPQDRQFILSSKKLLLSDSGFYLCAWSVDRETQYFGPGTRLLVL.

The CDR3 bases are TGCAGCGTTGCCGGTATGGTCGTTGGCTACACCTTC. This codes for CSVAGMVVGYTF. The chain has TRBV29-1 and TRBJ1-2; the D is unclear. CDR3 length: 12 amino acids. CDR1 and CDR2 (germline): SQVTM, ANQGSEA. V lost 4 bases, J lost 7 bases, and 13 bases lay in between.